This TCR beta chain was captured in a study of shared clonotypes between healthy human individuals. Method: immunoSEQ multiplex PCR; TCRdb's copy keeps in-frame clones and lacks some. The data hold approximately 500,000 clones, with 96% observed a single time. The V segment lost 7 bases and the J segment 5 bases; nucleotides outside the gene matches: 16. Germline V gene sequence: CDR1 MNHEY, CDR2 SMNVEV (reference sequence). The CDR3 is made up of 17 amino acids. The rearrangement joins TRBV27 to TRBJ1-2; 10 bases map to TRBD1. This clonotype was obtained from a woman in her thirties in good health. Sample: naive CD4+ T cells sorted from blood. Sample subset: CD45RA+ positively selected. CDR3 loop: CASTPLGTGASFYGYTF. The DNA of the CDR3 is TGTGCCAGCACCCCTCTGGGGACAGGGGCTAGTTTTTATGGCTACACCTTC.